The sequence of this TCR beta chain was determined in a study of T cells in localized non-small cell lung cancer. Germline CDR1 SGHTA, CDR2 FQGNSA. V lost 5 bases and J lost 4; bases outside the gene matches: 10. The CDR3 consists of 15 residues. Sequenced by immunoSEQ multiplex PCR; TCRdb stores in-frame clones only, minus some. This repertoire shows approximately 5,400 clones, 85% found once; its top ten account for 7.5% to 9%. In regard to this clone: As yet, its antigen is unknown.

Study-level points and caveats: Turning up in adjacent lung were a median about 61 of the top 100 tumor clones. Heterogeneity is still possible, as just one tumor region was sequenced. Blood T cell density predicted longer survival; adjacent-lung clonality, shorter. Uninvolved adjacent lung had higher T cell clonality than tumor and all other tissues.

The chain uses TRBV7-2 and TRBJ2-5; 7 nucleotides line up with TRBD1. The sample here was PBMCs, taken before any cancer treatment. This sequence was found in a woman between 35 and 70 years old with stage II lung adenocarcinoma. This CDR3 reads CASSRSGAGGETQYF. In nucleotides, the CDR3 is TGTGCCAGCAGCCGGAGTGGGGCAGGGGGAGAGACCCAGTACTTC.